The 31 T cell receptor beta chains listed next were all sequenced from one sample in a study of early T cells in non-severe SARS-CoV-2 infection. TCRdb ran MiXCR on the 5' RACE reads and lists one entry per CDR3 protein. Among tens of thousands of distinct CDR3 sequences listed, 5.7% were seen once. The specimen was whole blood. All receptors come from an adult who was a healthcare worker with PCR-confirmed SARS-CoV-2 infection or an uninfected control (not recorded which).

This clonotype showed up many times. V gene TRBV12-3 or TRBV12-4 combines with J gene TRBJ1-2; 9 bases fit TRBD1. The CDR3 consists of 13 residues. Unmatched junction bases numbered 5, after V lost 5 bases and J lost 7 bases. CDR3: CASSGTGRAGYTF. The CDR3 DNA follows: TGTGCCAGCAGTGGGACAGGGCGCGCTGGCTACACCTTC.

The table lists this clonotype with a few counts. The chain links TRBV4-2 to TRBJ2-5; 7 bases align to TRBD1. CDR3 length: 14 amino acids. V shed 4 bases and J 3 bases; nucleotides not matched to a gene: 5. CDR1 is LGHNA, CDR2 YNFKEQ, per germline. The CDR3 DNA reads TGTGCCAGCAGCCCATGGACAGGAGAAGAGACCCAGTACTTC. Encoded protein: CASSPWTGEETQYF.

Worth noting for this clonotype: Possible read error: a much larger clone is one base away. The chain recombines TRBV9 with TRBJ2-1, with D perhaps given as TRBD1 or TRBD2 (6 bases each). The V end was cut by 3 bases, the J end by 6 bases, with 16 bases between. Germline V gives CDR1 SGDLS, CDR2 YYNGEE. The CDR3 is made up of 15 amino acids. CDR3 residues: CASSAGDFGINEQFF. The CDR3 nucleotides read TGTGCCAGCAGCGCAGGGGACTTTGGGATCAATGAGCAGTTCTTC.

CDR3 nucleotide sequence: TGTGCCAGCAGCCCCACGAGGGATACGCAGTATTTT. Translated, it gives CASSPTRDTQYF. The rearrangement joins TRBV6-5 to TRBJ2-3; D not certain. Looked up from germline, CDR1 is MNHEY and CDR2 is SVGAGI. This CDR3 spans 12 amino acids. V lost 6 bases, J lost 6 bases, and 10 bases lay in between.

This clonotype was seen many times. J is TRBJ1-1 and V is TRBV4-2, with TRBD1 identical over 8 bases. Germline assignment: CDR1 LGHNA and CDR2 YNFKEQ. The CDR3 length is 15 residues. Losses at the gene ends were 4 bases for V and 10 bases for J; bases not matched to a gene: 14. The DNA for the CDR3 is TGTGCCAGCAGCCTAATAACCGGGACAGGAAAACTAGCTTTCTTT. It is translated as CASSLITGTGKLAFF.

This clonotype was observed many times. The V and J genes are TRBV27 and TRBJ2-1, with 11 positions matching TRBD2. Germline V CDR1 and CDR2: MNHEY, SMNVEV (reference sequence). This CDR3 is built from 17 residues. V lost 6 bases and J lost 4; bases outside the gene matches: 11. Here the CDR3 reads CASSRDPGTSGYNEQFF. CDR3 sequence (DNA): TGTGCCAGCAGCCGCGATCCGGGGACTAGCGGATACAATGAGCAGTTCTTC.

Many counts were recorded for this clonotype. This chain uses TRBV7-2 with TRBJ1-5; D ambiguous. V was pared by 2 bases and J by 6 bases, with 11 bases between. The CDR3 covers 14 residues. Germline CDR1 SGHTA, CDR2 FQGNSA. The CDR3 is CASSLSLPAQPQHF. CDR3 DNA: TGTGCCAGCAGCTTATCACTGCCCGCTCAGCCCCAGCATTTT.

This clonotype was recorded many times. The DNA of the CDR3 is TGCGCCAGCAGCCACGGACAGGAAAACACCATATATTTT. Translating it yields CASSHGQENTIYF. This rearrangement joins TRBV5-1 to TRBJ1-3, with 7 bases that match TRBD1. There are 13 residues in the CDR3. Looked up from germline, CDR1 is SGHRS and CDR2 is YFSETQ. V lost 4 bases to trimming and J lost 6 bases; unmatched junction nucleotides: 4.

At least ten counts were recorded for this clonotype. V and J are TRBV2 and TRBJ2-5, with a weak D call TRBD1 (6 bases). The CDR3 is made up of 13 amino acids. V lost 9 bases to trimming and J lost 5 bases, with 16 bases between them. Germline V lookup: CDR1 SNHLY, CDR2 FYNNEI. The CDR3, as DNA: TGTGCCAGTTCAGGGGTATCGTTCGAGACCCAGTACTTC. Translation gives CASSGVSFETQYF.

The chain links TRBV7-2 to TRBJ2-3; D is uncertain. Trimming shortened V by 5 bases and J by 3 bases, and 9 bases separated the two germline ends. This CDR3 has 13 residues. CDR1 and CDR2 from the germline V gene are SGHTA and FQGNSA. The CDR3 bases are TGTACCAGCAGCCCTCGGCGGACAGATACGCAGTATTTT. Amino acid sequence: CTSSPRRTDTQYF. Full variable domain (rest looked up from reference TRBV7-2 and TRBJ2-3): GAGVSQSPSNKVTEKGKDVELRCDPISGHTALYWYRQSLGQGLEFLIYFQGNSAPDKSGLPSDRFSAERTGGSVSTLTIQRTQQEDSAVYLCTSSPRRTDTQYFGPGTRLTVL.

V and J are TRBV4-3 and TRBJ2-2; unclear D gene. Between the trimmed V and J ends, which lost 3 bases and 0 bases, there was a span of 11 bases. The germline V gene has CDR1 LGHNA and CDR2 YSLEER. This CDR3 region has 16 residues. CDR3 DNA sequence: TGCGCCAGCAGCCATGGGCGGCTCACGAACACCGGGGAGCTGTTTTTT. Its translation: CASSHGRLTNTGELFF.

This clonotype was counted many times. The chain joins TRBV4-3 to TRBJ2-1; D ambiguous. The CDR3 extends over 15 amino acids. Germline V gene sequence: CDR1 LGHNA, CDR2 YSLEER. Trimming shortened V by 0 bases and J by 7 bases, and 13 bases separated the two germline ends. CDR3 in amino acids: CASSQDQDAWNEQFF. CDR3 nucleotides: TGCGCCAGCAGCCAAGACCAGGACGCCTGGAATGAGCAGTTCTTC.

CDR3 in amino acids: CASRGAGTNSYEQYF. The CDR3 nucleotides are TGTGCCAGCAGGGGGGCCGGGACAAATTCCTACGAGCAGTACTTC. The chain uses TRBV28 and TRBJ2-7; possible D gene TRBD1, 6 bases. CDR1 is MDHEN, CDR2 SYDVKM, per germline. The CDR3 is 15 residues long. V dropped 6 bases and J dropped 1 base, with 16 bases sitting between them.

V usage is TRBV28 and J usage is TRBJ1-1; TRBD1 is a possible D gene (5 bases). Trimming cost V 5 bases and J 0 bases, with 13 bases left between them. This CDR3 has 15 residues. Germline V gene sequence: CDR1 MDHEN, CDR2 SYDVKM. This CDR3 reads CASSLPGLMNTEAFF. In DNA form, the CDR3 reads TGTGCCAGCAGTCTCCCAGGGCTTATGAACACTGAAGCTTTCTTT.

This clonotype was seen many times. This rearrangement joins TRBV7-9 to TRBJ2-6, with 10 bases fitting TRBD1. Germline lookup yields CDR1 SEHNR and CDR2 FQNEAQ (reference sequence). The CDR3 totals 17 residues. Trimming at V came to 7 bases and at J to 3 bases, leaving 9 bases not matched to a gene. The CDR3 here is CASTIDRGLRGANVLTF. In DNA form, the CDR3 reads TGTGCCAGCACCATTGACAGGGGGCTACGTGGGGCCAACGTCCTGACTTTC.

This clonotype was seen many times. The rearrangement links TRBV5-1 to TRBJ1-6, with D unresolved. Germline CDR1 reads SGHRS; CDR2 reads YFSETQ. The CDR3 is 14 amino acids. The V end lost 4 bases, the J end lost 10 bases, and 15 bases lay between the germline ends. The CDR3 DNA reads as TGCGCCAGCAGCAACCGGGAAGGGAGGTCACCCCTCCACTTT. Its translation: CASSNREGRSPLHF.

This clonotype has a count of ten or more. The rearrangement uses TRBV11-3 and TRBJ1-2; no firm D call. CDR3 length equals 13 residues. Looked up from germline, CDR1 is SGHNT and CDR2 is YENEEA. Between the trimmed V and J ends, which lost 5 bases and 8 bases, there was a span of 15 bases. CDR3 coding DNA: TGTGCCAGCAGCCCTGGACCCGGGAGAGGCTACACCTTC. Encoded protein: CASSPGPGRGYTF. The variable domain in full, with the rest retrieved from reference TRBV11-3 and TRBJ1-2, is EAGVVQSPRYKIIEKKQPVAFWCNPISGHNTLYWYLQNLGQGPELLIRYENEEAVDDSQLPKDRFSAERLKGVDSTLKIQPAELGDSAVYLCASSPGPGRGYTFGSGTRLTVV.

The sample holds many counts of this clonotype. This chain connects TRBV20-1 to TRBJ2-3; D possibly corresponds to TRBD2 (5 bases). CDR3 length equals 14 residues. Germline V lookup: CDR1 DFQATT, CDR2 SNEGSKA (reference sequence). Trimming stripped 0 bases from V and 2 bases from J, with 9 bases between. This CDR3 is CSARDGGYTDTQYF. The CDR3 region has the DNA TGCAGTGCTAGAGATGGAGGCTACACAGATACGCAGTATTTT.

With regard to this clonotype: A junction boundary mismatches the germline segment, possibly from a read error. The V call is TRBV6-2 or TRBV6-3, the J call TRBJ2-1, with TRBD2 identical over 8 bases. The CDR3 contains 14 residues. Per germline, CDR1 MNHEY and CDR2 SVGEGT. The CDR3 region is CANSYRGGLDEQFF. The CDR3 coding sequence is TGTGCCAACAGTTACCGGGGGGGCCTCGATGAGCAGTTCTTC.

A few counts support this clonotype. V gene TRBV5-1 combines with J gene TRBJ1-4; the match to TRBD1 covers 7 bases. Per the germline V gene, CDR1 is SGHRS and CDR2 is YFSETQ. J gave up 6 bases and V 1 base, and 6 bases lay outside the gene matches. The CDR3 has 15 amino acids. The CDR3 DNA follows: TGCGCCAGCAGCTTGTTCGCAGGGGGAGATGAAAAACTGTTTTTT. Encoded protein: CASSLFAGGDEKLFF.

This clonotype was seen a handful of times. CDR3: CASSLSGQGLHEQYF. CDR3 coding DNA: TGTGCCAGCAGTTTATCAGGGCAGGGGCTACACGAGCAGTACTTC. V gene TRBV28 combines with J gene TRBJ2-7, with D possibly being TRBD1 (6 bases). Germline V gene lookup returns CDR1 MDHEN and CDR2 SYDVKM. The CDR3 loop spans 15 amino acids. V shed 1 base and J shed 5 bases, with 15 bases lying between them. The variable domain in full, completed from reference TRBV28 and TRBJ2-7, reads DVKVTQSSRYLVKRTGEKVFLECVQDMDHENMFWYRQDPGLGLRLIYFSYDVKMKEKGDIPEGYSVSREKKERFSLILESASTNQTSMYLCASSLSGQGLHEQYFGPGTRLTVT.

The chain couples TRBV7-2 to TRBJ2-3; the D is unclear. CDR1 is SGHTA, CDR2 FQGNSA, per germline. Deletions cut 6 bases from V and 8 bases from J, with 15 bases between. The CDR3 contains 13 residues. CDR3 sequence reads: CASRISLDSTQYF. DNA for the CDR3: TGTGCCAGCAGGATTAGCTTAGACTCTACGCAGTATTTT.

Many counts were recorded for this clonotype. The CDR3: CASGQGIGEQYF. The CDR3 bases are TGTGCCAGCGGACAGGGGATTGGCGAGCAGTACTTC. The chain joins TRBV28 to TRBJ2-7, with 9 bases matching TRBD1. Trimming took 8 bases from V and 6 from J; bases not matched to a gene: 5. The CDR3 is 12 amino acids. Germline V CDR1 and CDR2: MDHEN, SYDVKM.

J is TRBJ2-7 and V is TRBV7-2, with D unclear. Germline V gives CDR1 SGHTA, CDR2 FQGNSA. Trimming cost V 5 bases and J 3 bases, with 11 bases left between them. This CDR3 region has 13 residues. Here the CDR3 DNA reads TGTGCCAGCAGCAGACACGTAAGCTACGAGCAGTACTTC. It yields the protein CASSRHVSYEQYF.

The table lists this clonotype with many counts. V and J are TRBV15 and TRBJ2-7; no firm D call. CDR3 length: 14 amino acids. Germline-derived CDR1 and CDR2 are LNHNV and YYDKDF (reference sequence). Trimming removed 0 bases at V and 0 bases at J, with 6 bases between. The CDR3 sequence is CATSRDGSSYEQYF. CDR3 bases: TGTGCCACCAGCAGAGATGGCAGCTCCTACGAGCAGTACTTC.

This clonotype was found many times. This chain uses TRBV11-2 with TRBJ2-4; 9 nucleotides agree with TRBD1. Germline V gene lookup returns CDR1 SGHAT and CDR2 FQNNGV. J was trimmed by 14 bases and V by 3 bases; bases with no gene match: 2. The CDR3 has 11 amino acids. CDR3 protein: CASSLGTGKYF. The DNA for the CDR3 is TGTGCCAGCAGCTTGGGGACAGGGAAGTACTTC.

Many counts were recorded for this clonotype. V usage is TRBV9 and J usage is TRBJ1-2; maybe TRBD1 (6 bases). Germline V gives CDR1 SGDLS, CDR2 YYNGEE. The CDR3 extends over 16 amino acids. Trimming cost V 4 bases and J 4 bases, with 20 bases left between them. The CDR3 loop reads CASSPFSRGPRYGYTF. DNA of the CDR3: TGTGCCAGCAGCCCCTTTTCCCGGGGGCCTCGCTATGGCTACACCTTC.

This clonotype was seen at least ten times. Compared with germline, one end of the junction differs, possibly owing to a read error. The chain couples TRBV7-2 to TRBJ1-1; D unresolved. This CDR3 contains 14 residues. The germline V gene has CDR1 SGHTA and CDR2 FQGNSA. The CDR3 bases are TGTGCCAGCAACAAGGAAGCGGGCCGGGTAGACGTTATCTTT. This encodes CASNKEAGRVDVIF.

This clonotype was detected ten times or more. The V call is TRBV7-8, the J call TRBJ1-6, with D perhaps TRBD1 (6 bases). V gave up 8 bases and J gave up 10 bases, with 18 bases separating them. Germline V lookup: CDR1 SGHVS, CDR2 FQNEAQ. The CDR3 extends over 14 amino acids. CDR3 amino acids: CASRALGGESPLHF. DNA for the CDR3: TGTGCCAGCCGAGCTCTTGGGGGCGAATCACCCCTCCACTTT.

In its sample, this clonotype was seen a few times. The chain recombines TRBV9 with TRBJ2-7; D remains unclear. The CDR3 has 14 amino acids. Per germline, CDR1 SGDLS and CDR2 YYNGEE. Trimming cost V 3 bases and J 0 bases, with 10 bases left between them. CDR3 sequence: CASSAVYPSYEQYF. The CDR3 bases are TGTGCCAGCAGCGCCGTATATCCCTCCTACGAGCAGTACTTC.

This clonotype was picked up many times. V gene TRBV7-9 combines with J gene TRBJ2-7, with D possibly TRBD2 on 5 matching bases. Germline V gives CDR1 SEHNR, CDR2 FQNEAQ (reference sequence). The V end was cut by 2 bases, the J end by 4 bases, with 12 bases between. The CDR3 sequence is 14 residues long. The CDR3 DNA sequence: TGTGCCAGCAGCTTACTAGCTTCCAGTTACGAGCAGTACTTC. Translating it yields CASSLLASSYEQYF.